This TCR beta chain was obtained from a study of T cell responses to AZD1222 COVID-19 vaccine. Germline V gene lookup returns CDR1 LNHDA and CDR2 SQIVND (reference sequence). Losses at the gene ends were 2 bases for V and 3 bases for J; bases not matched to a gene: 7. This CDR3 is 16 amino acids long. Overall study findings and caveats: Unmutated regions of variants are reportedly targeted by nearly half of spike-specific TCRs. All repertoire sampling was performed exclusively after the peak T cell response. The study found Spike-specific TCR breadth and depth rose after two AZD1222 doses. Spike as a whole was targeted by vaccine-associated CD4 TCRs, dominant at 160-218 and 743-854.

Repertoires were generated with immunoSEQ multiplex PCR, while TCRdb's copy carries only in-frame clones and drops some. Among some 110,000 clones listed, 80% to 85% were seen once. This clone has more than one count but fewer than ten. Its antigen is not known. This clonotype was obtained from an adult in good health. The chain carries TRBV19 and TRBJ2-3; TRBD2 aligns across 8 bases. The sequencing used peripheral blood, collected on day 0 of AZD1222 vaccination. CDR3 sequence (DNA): TGTGCCAGTAGTATACTAACCGGGACTAGAACAGATACGCAGTATTTT. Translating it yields CASSILTGTRTDTQYF.